Below are 8 T cell receptor beta chains sequenced from a single sample in a study of neoadjuvant anti-PD-1 for oral cavity cancer. Time point denoted: after neoadjuvant nivolumab, at surgical resection. Produced via immunoSEQ multiplex PCR; TCRdb's table is partial and in-frame only. The table has 25,000 to 40,000 clones, roughly 79% seen once; the top ten hold nearly 3.5%. Here the sequenced sample was PBMCs, taken after nivolumab (anti-PD-1) treatment. These receptors all come from a person aged 35-79 years with oral cavity squamous cell carcinoma.

The chain recombines TRBV6-4 with TRBJ2-3; D is tentatively TRBD1 or TRBD2 (5 bases each). Trimming shortened V by 7 bases and J by 2 bases, and 16 bases separated the two germline ends. The germline CDR1 and CDR2 sequences are MRHNA and SNTAGT. The length of the CDR3 is 15 residues. The CDR3 sequence: CASIPRGTFTDTQYF. The CDR3 DNA reads as TGTGCCAGCATCCCCCGGGGCACCTTCACAGATACGCAGTATTTT.

The chain recombines TRBV18 with TRBJ1-1, with D possibly TRBD1 on 5 matching bases. The length of the CDR3 is 15 residues. With 5 bases removed from V and 1 base from J, the gap between germline ends came to 14 bases. Germline V gene lookup returns CDR1 KGHSH and CDR2 LQKENI. The CDR3 DNA is TGTGCCAGCTCATCTGACAGAGCTGGGAACACTGAAGCTTTCTTT. Protein: CASSSDRAGNTEAFF.

This clone has just one count. The J gene is TRBJ2-7, the V gene TRBV7-2; tentatively, D is TRBD1 (5 bases). Deletions cut 3 bases from V and 2 bases from J, with 23 bases between. Germline assignment: CDR1 SGHTA and CDR2 FQGNSA. CDR3 size: 18 residues. The CDR3: CASSLGRRGAGETYEQYF. The CDR3 nucleotides read TGTGCCAGCAGCTTGGGGCGGCGCGGCGCCGGAGAAACCTACGAGCAGTACTTC.

V usage is TRBV7-2 and J usage is TRBJ1-6; D not certain. The CDR3 is 14 residues long. Germline-derived CDR1 and CDR2 are SGHTA and FQGNSA. Between the trimmed V and J ends, which lost 4 bases and 0 bases, there was a span of 4 bases. CDR3 sequence: CASSSDSYNSPLHF. The DNA for the CDR3 is TGTGCCAGCAGCTCGGACTCCTATAATTCACCCCTCCACTTT.

The V call is TRBV5-6, the J call TRBJ1-1, with D unresolved. The ends were cut back, 0 bases at V and 2 bases at J, with 5 bases in the middle. The germline V gene has CDR1 SGHDT and CDR2 YYEEEE. There are 13 residues in the CDR3. This CDR3 reads CASSLGPNTEAFF. The CDR3 DNA is TGTGCCAGCAGCTTGGGGCCCAACACTGAAGCTTTCTTT.

V is TRBV2 and J is TRBJ1-6; 8 bases agree with TRBD1. This CDR3 spans 14 amino acids. Looked up from germline, CDR1 is SNHLY and CDR2 is FYNNEI. The J segment lost 10 bases and the V segment lost 6 bases, leaving 8 bases of the junction unmatched. CDR3 bases: TGTGCCAGCAGCTCGGACAGGGCTAGGTCACCCCTCCACTTT. Translation: CASSSDRARSPLHF.

The chain links TRBV4-3 to TRBJ2-2; 10 bases fit TRBD1. Germline V gene data show CDR1 as LGHNA and CDR2 as YSLEER. With 2 bases clipped from V and 5 bases from J, the junction kept 8 bases outside the gene matches. There are 17 residues in the CDR3. The DNA for the CDR3 is TGCGCCAGCAGCCAAAGAGGAGACAGGGGGCGTACCGGGGAGCTGTTTTTT. Residues: CASSQRGDRGRTGELFF.

The chain has TRBV4-3 and TRBJ2-2; D is possibly TRBD1 (7 bases). Germline CDR1 reads LGHNA; CDR2 reads YSLEER. The CDR3 is 15 residues long. V lost 1 base and J 5 bases, leaving 11 bases between the germline ends. This CDR3 reads CASSQGPGGTGELFF. The DNA for the CDR3 is TGCGCCAGCAGCCAAGGGCCAGGGGGGACCGGGGAGCTGTTTTTT.